This T cell receptor (beta chain) was sequenced in a study of PD-1 blockade in classical Hodgkin lymphoma. Libraries were prepared by immunoSEQ multiplex PCR; TCRdb keeps only in-frame clonotypes and omits some of them. There are over 70,000 clones in the sample; over 75% occur only once, and roughly 3% lies in the top ten. As to time point: cycle 4 day 1 (C4D1), after 5 to 7 weeks of nivolumab. Each of the patients experienced relapse following autologous stem cell transplantation, and their brentuximab vedotin exposure differed. This CDR3 spans 13 amino acids. Looked up from germline, CDR1 is SEHNR and CDR2 is FQNEAQ (reference sequence). V trimming: 4 bases; J trimming: 15 bases; junction bases outside the gene matches: 10.

The clonotype comes from a human donor with classical Hodgkin lymphoma. The chain recombines TRBV7-9 with TRBJ2-1; TRBD2 agrees at 9 bases. This specimen consisted of peripheral blood mononuclear cells (PBMCs), obtained before the fourth cycle of nivolumab. The CDR3 region has the DNA TGTGCCAGCAGCTCCGCGGAGCGGGGGGACGGGTTCTTC. It translates to CASSSAERGDGFF.